This T cell receptor beta chain is drawn from a study of blood T cell repertoires in COVID-19. Across the whole study: Both acute and convalescent COVID-19 samples were obtained from the United States, Italy and Spain. T cells, B-cell-depleted T cells, or PBMCs provided the cDNA or gDNA that served as material.

CDR3 size: 13 residues. Trimming shortened V by 1 base and J by 8 bases, and 14 bases separated the two germline ends. Germline CDR1 GTSNPN, CDR2 SVGIG (reference sequence). Per the authors' pipeline: Amplification of reference gene primers was used by the study to estimate nucleated cell counts. Using immunoSEQ multiplex PCR, the repertoire was profiled, and TCRdb retains in-frame clones only, with some absent. The V and J calls and clone size are taken from that table; D and trimming were inferred from the DNA. The repertoire includes some 160,000 clones, about four fifths of them detected once, and 6.5% to 7% sits in the top ten.

The genes are TRBV30 and TRBJ1-2; D unresolved. The sample comprised peripheral blood. The receptor was derived from a man between 70 and 80 years old with active or convalescent COVID-19. CDR3 in DNA: TGTGCCTGGAGTGGTCAAGGAGCGAGAGGCTACACCTTC. Protein product: CAWSGQGARGYTF. Full variable domain (missing parts from reference TRBV30 and TRBJ1-2): SQTIHQWPATLVQPVGSPLSLECTVEGTSNPNLYWYRQAAGRGLQLLFYSVGIGQISSEVPQNLSASRPQDRQFILSSKKLLLSDSGFYLCAWSGQGARGYTFGSGTRLTVV.